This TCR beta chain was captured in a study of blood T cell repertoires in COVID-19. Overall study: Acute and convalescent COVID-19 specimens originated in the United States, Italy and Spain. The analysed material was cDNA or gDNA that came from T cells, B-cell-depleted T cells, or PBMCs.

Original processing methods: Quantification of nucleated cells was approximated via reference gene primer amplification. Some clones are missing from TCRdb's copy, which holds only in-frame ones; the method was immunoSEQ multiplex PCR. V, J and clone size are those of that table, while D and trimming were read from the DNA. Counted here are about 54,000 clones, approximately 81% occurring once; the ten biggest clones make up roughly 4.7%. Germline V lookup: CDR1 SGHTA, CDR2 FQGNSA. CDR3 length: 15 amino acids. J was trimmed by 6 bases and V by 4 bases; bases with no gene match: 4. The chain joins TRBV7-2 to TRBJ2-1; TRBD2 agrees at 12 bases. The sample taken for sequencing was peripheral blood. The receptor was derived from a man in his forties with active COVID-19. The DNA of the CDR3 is TGTGCCAGCAGCTACCCGGGACTAGCGGGCAATGAGCAGTTCTTC. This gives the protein CASSYPGLAGNEQFF.